A selection of T cell receptor beta chains follows, all from one sample in a study of shared clonotypes between healthy human individuals. Clones were read by immunoSEQ multiplex PCR, and TCRdb kept only the in-frame ones, dropping some. The profile shows fewer than 1 million clones, roughly 96% of them singletons. Material: naive CD8+ T cells sorted from blood. The receptors shown here come from a man aged 25-45 years in good health. Each CDR3 is given with its conserved first and last residue. Each record gives: V gene, clone size, J gene, D gene, CDR3 protein, CDR3 DNA. A D gene is named only where the DNA matches it firmly. Only part of the rows carry a size: once, few, many, or a class if the clone is expanded.

>TRBV2|once|TRBJ2-7|-
CASQDSYEQYF
TGTGCCAGTCAAGACAGCTACGAGCAGTACTTC
>TRBV7-8|-|TRBJ2-1|TRBD2
CASSSPGLAGFDEQFF
TGTGCCAGCAGCTCCCCCGGGCTAGCGGGTTTCGATGAGCAGTTCTTC
>TRBV5-6|-|TRBJ1-1|-
CASSLQGYTEAFF
TGTGCCAGCAGCTTGCAGGGATACACTGAAGCTTTCTTT
>TRBV14|-|TRBJ2-5|-
CASSPFPEGETQYF
TGTGCCAGCAGTCCTTTTCCCGAAGGAGAGACCCAGTACTTC
>TRBV6-5|-|TRBJ1-1|-
CASSYSQRGNTEAFF
TGTGCCAGCAGTTACTCGCAGAGGGGGAACACTGAAGCTTTCTTT
>TRBV9|-|TRBJ1-1|-
CASSTPEGPEAFF
TGTGCCAGCAGCACCCCTGAAGGACCGGAAGCTTTCTTT
>TRBV7-6|-|TRBJ2-7|TRBD2
CASSSGRQITYEQYF
TGTGCCAGCAGCAGCGGGAGGCAGATCACCTACGAGCAGTACTTC
>TRBV15|-|TRBJ2-3|-
CATSRDHPGGAGDTDTQYF
TGTGCCACCAGCAGAGATCATCCAGGGGGCGCGGGGGACACAGATACGCAGTATTTT
>TRBV27|once|TRBJ2-7|TRBD1
CASSLLSTGGLSYEQYF
TGTGCCAGCAGTTTATTGTCAACAGGGGGCTTATCCTACGAGCAGTACTTC
>TRBV4-2|-|TRBJ2-1|-
CASSRELGASIPEQFF
TGTGCCAGCAGCCGAGAACTCGGGGCTAGTATCCCAGAGCAGTTCTTC
>TRBV6-5|few|TRBJ2-5|TRBD2
CASRASGRPLWEQYF
TGTGCCAGCAGAGCTAGCGGGAGACCTCTCTGGGAGCAGTACTTC
>TRBV27|-|TRBJ2-7|-
CASSDSSHSYEQYF
TGTGCCAGCAGCGATAGCAGTCACTCCTACGAGCAGTACTTC
>TRBV27|-|TRBJ2-1|-
CASNSLNSYNEQFF
TGTGCCAGCAACAGTTTGAACTCCTACAATGAGCAGTTCTTC
>TRBV19|-|TRBJ1-2|-
CASSMVVSILDYGYTF
TGTGCCAGTAGTATGGTAGTAAGCATCCTAGACTATGGCTACACCTTC
>TRBV6-5|-|TRBJ2-7|TRBD1
CASSYGTGRPYEQYF
TGTGCCAGCAGTTACGGGACAGGCCGCCCCTACGAGCAGTACTTC
>TRBV19|-|TRBJ2-3|-
CASSRSASPDTQYF
TGTGCCAGTAGTCGGTCCGCTTCTCCAGATACGCAGTATTTT
>TRBV7-9|once|TRBJ2-7|TRBD1
CASSLEPQGVYEQYF
TGTGCCAGCAGCTTAGAACCCCAGGGGGTCTACGAGCAGTACTTC